One sample yielded the 30 T cell receptor beta chains listed below, sequenced in a study of blood T cell repertoires in COVID-19 (dated by TCRdb to about 2020). The protocol used for the library was the immunoSEQ multiplex PCR assay. TCRdb re-hosts the immuneACCESS table, in-frame sequences only. Its copies lack some clones; in the studies checked, an unresolved V gene accounts for under half of them, and the cause for the rest is not known. The sample table contains 340,000 or so clones; only one count was recorded for around 83% of them. In total, the top ten clones hold almost 3% of the sample. The material sequenced was peripheral blood. The receptors stem from a man younger than 40 with active or convalescent COVID-19.

The CDR3 region has the DNA TGTGCCAGCAGCTTAGTGGGGGGGAGTATAGCCGGGGAGCTGTTTTTT. Amino acids: CASSLVGGSIAGELFF. The rearrangement links TRBV7-8 to TRBJ2-2; 7 positions agree with TRBD2. V lost 1 base and J lost 6; bases outside the gene matches: 8. Germline V gene sequence: CDR1 SGHVS, CDR2 FQNEAQ. The CDR3 loop spans 16 amino acids.

The chain joins TRBV4-3 to TRBJ2-3; 11 bases agree with TRBD2. Germline V gene data show CDR1 as LGHNA and CDR2 as YSLEER. This CDR3 region has 17 residues. V gave up 2 bases and J gave up 1 base; unmatched junction bases: 5. The CDR3 region is CASSQLSGGARTDTQYF. CDR3 coding DNA: TGCGCCAGCAGCCAACTTAGCGGGGGGGCCCGCACAGATACGCAGTATTTT.

J is TRBJ2-2 and V is TRBV6-2 or TRBV6-3; the match to TRBD2 covers 10 bases. Germline CDR1 reads MNHEY; CDR2 reads SVGEGT. The CDR3 covers 18 residues. With V trimmed by 2 bases and J by 7 bases, 13 bases remained unmatched. The CDR3 loop reads CASSYEGWPSGSIGELFF. In DNA, the CDR3 is TGTGCCAGCAGTTACGAGGGGTGGCCTAGCGGGAGTATCGGGGAGCTGTTTTTT.

V usage is TRBV11-3 and J usage is TRBJ2-1; TRBD2 aligns across 7 bases. The CDR3 sequence is 13 residues long. V shed 8 bases, J shed 4 bases, and the junction held 5 bases outside the gene matches. Germline CDR1 SGHNT, CDR2 YENEEA. The CDR3 loop reads CASDHGGYNEQFF. In nucleotides, the CDR3 is TGTGCCAGCGACCACGGGGGGTACAATGAGCAGTTCTTC.

This sequence joins TRBV5-1 and TRBJ2-7; 7 bases agree with TRBD1. This CDR3 is built from 17 residues. Germline CDR1 is SGHRS and CDR2 is YFSETQ. With 3 bases clipped from V and 2 bases from J, the junction kept 14 bases outside the gene matches. The DNA for the CDR3 is TGCGCCAGCAGCTGGACCGGGACAGTCCCGGGGACCTACGAGCAGTACTTC. Translation: CASSWTGTVPGTYEQYF.

The rearrangement uses TRBV6-5 and TRBJ2-7; 7 bases match TRBD1. Germline loops: CDR1 MNHEY, CDR2 SVGAGI. V gave up 6 bases and J gave up 7 bases; unmatched junction bases: 15. The CDR3 is made up of 15 amino acids. CDR3 DNA: TGTGCCAGCAGGAGGGATGGGACAGCTACTAGGGAGCAGTACTTC. Amino acids: CASRRDGTATREQYF.

V gene TRBV30 combines with J gene TRBJ2-7; the match to TRBD2 covers 8 bases. With 4 bases clipped from V and 3 bases from J, the junction kept 11 bases outside the gene matches. This CDR3 is 15 amino acids long. From germline, CDR1 is GTSNPN and CDR2 SVGIG (reference sequence). The CDR3 region is CAWIPLASGLYEQYF. In nucleotides, the CDR3 is TGTGCCTGGATCCCGCTAGCTAGCGGGCTCTACGAGCAGTACTTC.

This rearrangement joins TRBV30 to TRBJ1-1; possible D gene TRBD1, 5 bases. V lost 5 bases and J lost 0, with 10 bases in between. This CDR3 comprises 13 residues. CDR1 and CDR2 from the germline V gene are GTSNPN and SVGIG (reference sequence). CDR3 sequence reads: CAWVDRVNTEAFF. Written as DNA, the CDR3 is TGTGCCTGGGTCGACAGAGTGAACACTGAAGCTTTCTTT.

The chain joins TRBV7-3 to TRBJ2-7, with TRBD2 matching over 9 bases. The length of the CDR3 is 13 residues. Trimming at V came to 6 bases and at J to 6 bases, leaving 6 bases not matched to a gene. Germline lookup yields CDR1 SGHTA and CDR2 FQGTGA. The CDR3 DNA follows: TGTGCCAGCAGTCCGATAGCGGGAGCCGAGCAGTACTTC. Amino acid sequence: CASSPIAGAEQYF.

The V call is TRBV27, the J call TRBJ1-6, with a tentative D call TRBD1 (6 bases). The CDR3 has 15 amino acids. Germline CDR1 is MNHEY and CDR2 is SMNVEV (reference sequence). Trimming left V 2 bases short and J 4 bases short, with 9 bases between. The CDR3 loop reads CASSLNRVYNSPLHF. The CDR3 DNA follows: TGTGCCAGCAGTTTAAACAGGGTGTATAATTCACCCCTCCACTTT.

The CDR3 DNA reads as TGCAGCGTCGCGGCAGGGACAGACACTGAAGCTTTCTTT. Amino acids: CSVAAGTDTEAFF. V usage is TRBV29-1 and J usage is TRBJ1-1, with 7 positions matching TRBD1. The J segment lost 3 bases and the V segment lost 6 bases, leaving 7 bases of the junction unmatched. Germline values: CDR1 SQVTM, CDR2 ANQGSEA. The CDR3 extends over 13 amino acids.

This chain joins TRBV19 and TRBJ2-1; D is perhaps TRBD2 (6 bases). Looked up from germline, CDR1 is LNHDA and CDR2 is SQIVND (reference sequence). The CDR3 consists of 16 residues. Trimming pared 4 bases from V and 8 bases from J, leaving 21 bases between. Here the CDR3 reads CASSTTGLAAGYEQFF. Written as DNA, the CDR3 is TGTGCCAGTAGTACCACGGGACTTGCCGCTGGTTATGAGCAGTTCTTC.

The CDR3 sequence is CASSEDRGPQPQHF. CDR3 coding DNA: TGTGCCAGCAGTGAAGACAGGGGGCCTCAGCCCCAGCATTTT. The chain links TRBV2 to TRBJ1-5, with TRBD1 identical over 9 bases. From germline, CDR1 is SNHLY and CDR2 FYNNEI. The V segment lost 1 base and the J segment 6 bases; nucleotides outside the gene matches: 1. This CDR3 region has 14 residues.

This clone was seen a handful of times. The genes are TRBV5-1 and TRBJ1-6, with 7 bases that match TRBD1. Per germline, CDR1 SGHRS and CDR2 YFSETQ. This CDR3 comprises 15 residues. V gave up 6 bases and J gave up 4 bases; unmatched junction bases: 7. CDR3 loop: CASTEGAHYNSPLHF. The CDR3, as DNA: TGCGCCAGCACAGAGGGGGCCCATTATAATTCACCCCTCCACTTT.

This clone was found a few times. This rearrangement joins TRBV9 to TRBJ2-3; 8 bases fit TRBD2. Per germline, CDR1 SGDLS and CDR2 YYNGEE. CDR3 length: 16 amino acids. The V and J ends lost 2 bases and 0 bases, in that order; junction bases with no gene match: 5. The CDR3 nucleotides are TGTGCCAGCAGCGTGAGCGGGGGAGGCAGCACAGATACGCAGTATTTT. Residues: CASSVSGGGSTDTQYF. The whole variable domain, filled in from reference TRBV9 and TRBJ2-3, reads DSGVTQTPKHLITATGQRVTLRCSPRSGDLSVYWYQQSLDQGLQFLIQYYNGEERAKGNILERFSAQQFPDLHSELNLSSLELGDSALYFCASSVSGGGSTDTQYFGPGTRLTVL.

In DNA form, the CDR3 reads TGTGCCAGCAGTGAAGCGCTCTCGACTCAGCGGGAAACAGCGTATTTTGGTGAGACCCAGTACTTC. Translated: CASSEALSTQRETAYFGETQYF. J is TRBJ2-5 and V is TRBV2; 7 nucleotides agree with TRBD2. The length of the CDR3 is 22 residues. Germline V gives CDR1 SNHLY, CDR2 FYNNEI. With 0 bases clipped from V and 5 bases from J, the junction kept 27 bases outside the gene matches.

This clone was seen just once. The chain carries TRBV30 and TRBJ2-5, with 11 bases that match TRBD2. Germline lookup yields CDR1 GTSNPN and CDR2 SVGIG (reference sequence). The CDR3 length is 15 residues. V gave up 2 bases and J gave up 1 base; unmatched junction bases: 3. The CDR3 bases are TGTGCCTGGAGTTCCGGGACTAGCGGCCAAGAGACCCAGTACTTC. Protein: CAWSSGTSGQETQYF.

The CDR3 DNA follows: TGTGCCAGAAGCTTGAGGCGGGAGGCTCGGCGGAGCGGGGAGCTGTTTTTT. This codes for CARSLRREARRSGELFF. The V gene is TRBV5-3, the J gene TRBJ2-2; 8 nucleotides line up with TRBD2. TRBV5-3 is an open reading frame whose function is uncertain. With V trimmed by 1 base and J by 7 bases, 12 bases remained unmatched. CDR3 length equals 17 residues.

The CDR3 is CASSPVGGFQPQHF. In DNA form, the CDR3 reads TGCGCCAGCAGCCCCGTAGGGGGTTTTCAGCCCCAGCATTTT. The chain employs TRBV5-1 and TRBJ1-5, with TRBD1 as a possible D gene (6 bases). The germline CDR1 and CDR2 sequences are SGHRS and YFSETQ. The V end was cut by 4 bases, the J end by 6 bases, with 14 bases between. CDR3 size: 14 residues.

The chain couples TRBV6-2 or TRBV6-3 to TRBJ2-5, with 9 bases aligning to TRBD2. In germline, CDR1 is MNHEY, CDR2 SVGEGT. The CDR3 runs to 15 residues. After removal of 2 bases from V and 6 bases from J, the junction contained 7 bases not matched to a gene. CDR3 loop: CASSYGLAGRKTQYF. The CDR3 nucleotides read TGTGCCAGCAGTTACGGGCTAGCGGGACGGAAGACCCAGTACTTC.

The V and J genes are TRBV11-3 and TRBJ2-1; 8 nucleotides align to TRBD1. The CDR3 length is 17 residues. Unmatched junction bases numbered 18, after V lost 5 bases and J lost 9 bases. Germline CDR1 and CDR2: SGHNT and YENEEA. The CDR3 loop reads CASSPAGGGTTRGEQFF. In nucleotides, the CDR3 is TGTGCCAGCAGCCCCGCAGGGGGCGGGACAACAAGGGGTGAGCAGTTCTTC.

V is TRBV27 and J is TRBJ1-2; 9 bases agree with TRBD1. In germline, CDR1 is MNHEY, CDR2 SMNVEV (reference sequence). The CDR3 sequence is 13 residues long. J was trimmed by 7 bases and V by 3 bases; bases with no gene match: 3. The CDR3 DNA reads TGTGCCAGCAGTTTCCGACAGGGGGTTGGCTACACCTTC. Translating gives CASSFRQGVGYTF.

V usage is TRBV19 and J usage is TRBJ1-2, with 8 bases lining up with TRBD1. Germline-derived CDR1 and CDR2 are LNHDA and SQIVND (reference sequence). This CDR3 is built from 13 residues. The junction had 9 bases not matched to a gene; V was cut back by 7 bases and J by 8 bases. The CDR3 bases are TGTGCCAGTACTCCCCAGGGGGCAGGAGGCTACACCTTC. The encoded protein is CASTPQGAGGYTF. Based on the CDR3 plus reference TRBV19 and TRBJ1-2, the full variable domain is DGGITQSPKYLFRKEGQNVTLSCEQNLNHDAMYWYRQDPGQGLRLIYYSQIVNDFQKGDIAEGYSVSREKKESFPLTVTSAQKNPTAFYLCASTPQGAGGYTFGSGTRLTVV.

The rearrangement joins TRBV19 to TRBJ1-5; 7 positions agree with TRBD1. Germline V CDR1 and CDR2: LNHDA, SQIVND (reference sequence). V dropped 6 bases and J dropped 10; count of bases not matched to a gene: 6. CDR3 length equals 12 residues. Here the CDR3 reads CASSIRQGPQHF. DNA for the CDR3: TGTGCCAGTAGCATTCGACAGGGCCCCCAGCATTTT.

This rearrangement joins TRBV24-1 to TRBJ2-1; D call uncertain. CDR1 is KGHDR and CDR2 is SFDVKD in the germline V gene. The CDR3 sequence is 13 residues long. V lost 2 bases, J lost 10 bases, and 11 bases lay in between. CDR3: CATSDSSGREQFF. CDR3 nucleotide sequence: TGTGCCACCAGTGATTCCTCAGGCAGAGAGCAGTTCTTC.

J is TRBJ1-3 and V is TRBV5-1; tentatively, D is TRBD1 (6 bases). Trimming shortened V by 0 bases and J by 10 bases, and 14 bases separated the two germline ends. Germline V gene data show CDR1 as SGHRS and CDR2 as YFSETQ. The CDR3 has 14 amino acids. The CDR3 loop reads CASSLGGRTETIYF. CDR3 sequence (DNA): TGCGCCAGCAGCTTGGGTGGACGGACAGAAACCATATATTTT.

The V call is TRBV24-1, the J call TRBJ2-4, with D tentatively TRBD1 (6 bases). CDR3 length: 15 amino acids. Germline loops: CDR1 KGHDR, CDR2 SFDVKD. The V gene lost 3 bases and the J gene lost 5 bases, with 13 bases spanning the gap. CDR3: CATSDSGTLQNIQYF. The CDR3 DNA is TGTGCCACCAGTGATAGTGGGACACTTCAAAACATTCAGTACTTC.

The J gene is TRBJ1-1, the V gene TRBV11-2; 9 positions agree with TRBD1. Trimming at V came to 6 bases and at J to 3 bases, leaving 8 bases not matched to a gene. The V gene's germline CDR1 is SGHAT and CDR2 FQNNGV. This CDR3 comprises 15 residues. Written as DNA, the CDR3 is TGTGCCAGCAGGGGATACAGGGGGCCCTACACTGAAGCTTTCTTT. It specifies CASRGYRGPYTEAFF.

CDR3: CASSFAGGYNEQFF. In nucleotides, the CDR3 is TGTGCCAGCAGCTTCGCGGGGGGCTACAATGAGCAGTTCTTC. The genes are TRBV11-2 and TRBJ2-1; TRBD2 agrees at 8 bases. The CDR3 extends over 14 amino acids. Germline-derived CDR1 and CDR2 are SGHAT and FQNNGV. With V trimmed by 3 bases and J by 3 bases, 1 base remained unmatched.

The chain has TRBV30 and TRBJ1-2, with a weak D call TRBD1 (6 bases). Germline V gene data show CDR1 as GTSNPN and CDR2 as SVGIG (reference sequence). Trimming shortened V by 7 bases and J by 8 bases, and 20 bases separated the two germline ends. The CDR3 covers 13 residues. The DNA of the CDR3 is TGTGCCTCACAGCAGGGGCTAGGGTTAGGCTACACCTTC. This gives the protein CASQQGLGLGYTF.